This TCR beta chain was identified in a study of T cell clonotyping in hematopoietic cell transplantation. Whole-study results and caveats: Higher Inverse Simpson Index values in graft donor and pretransplant recipient predicted broader posttransplant TCR diversity. At the given depth, recipient repertoires were over 97% de novo clonotypes.

Assay used: immunoSEQ multiplex PCR; TCRdb lists only in-frame clones, some missing. The sample includes about 8,000 clones, roughly 76% of them seen just once. Regarding this clone: Its antigen is unidentified.

The CDR3 extends over 17 amino acids. Trimming pared 6 bases from V and 3 bases from J, leaving 21 bases between. The germline V gene encodes CDR1 WNHNN and CDR2 SYGVQD (reference sequence). The sequencing used peripheral blood mononuclear cells, collected 180 days after allogeneic stem cell transplant. The TCR was taken from a female patient aged 50 to 60 who had an allogeneic stem cell transplant from an unrelated donor, so the T cells may come from the graft donor. Some clones in this sample may be carry-over from other donors' samples. The chain has TRBV10-1 and TRBJ1-5; D might be TRBD1 (6 bases). As DNA, the CDR3 is TGCGCCAGCAGAGAATACCGGACAGCATCATACAATCAGCCCCAGCATTTT. This codes for CASREYRTASYNQPQHF.